This T cell receptor beta chain was sequenced in a study of a mutant IDH1 vaccine in newly diagnosed glioma. General study points: Vaccine-induced immune responses were detected in approximately 92% of patients.

Clones were sequenced by immunoSEQ multiplex PCR, and TCRdb holds only the in-frame ones, with some missing. The sample carries around 87,000 clones, about 80% recorded once. Notes on this clone: What it recognizes is unknown.

The CDR3 totals 17 residues. With 3 bases removed from V and 7 bases from J, the gap between germline ends came to 22 bases. Germline V lookup: CDR1 LNHDA, CDR2 SQIVND (reference sequence). As to time point: baseline, week 1 (first vaccination visit). Treatment denoted: pre-vaccination baseline after standard-of-care therapy. Diagnosis in the donors showed new WHO grade 3 or 4 astrocytomas that were IDH1-mutant and ATRX-lost. Sequencing used PBMCs, obtained from a glioma patient treated with radiotherapy, temozolomide or both. This chain joins TRBV19 and TRBJ2-1; D perhaps matches TRBD1 (6 bases). The clonotype was recovered from a woman in her fifties or sixties with glioma. CDR3 residues: CASSMLLQQGLGNEQFF. The CDR3 DNA sequence: TGTGCCAGTAGTATGCTCCTCCAACAGGGCTTAGGGAATGAGCAGTTCTTC.